This T cell receptor beta chain was documented in a study of blood T cell repertoires in COVID-19. The overall study: The United States, Italy and Spain supplied acute and convalescent COVID-19 samples. Sources were T cells, B-cell-depleted T cells, or PBMCs; the material itself was cDNA or gDNA.

Authors' data handling: Amplification with reference gene primers provided the estimates of nucleated cell counts. Sequencing was performed with immunoSEQ multiplex PCR; in TCRdb, only in-frame clones are kept and a portion is missing. V, J and clone size were drawn from that table, and D and trimming were deduced from the DNA. The sample consists of over 60,000 clones, around 76% of them appearing once. The ends lost 3 bases at V and 4 bases at J; junction bases unmatched: 7. Germline-derived CDR1 and CDR2 are KGHSH and LQKENI. This CDR3 region has 15 residues. Sequenced material: peripheral blood. The rearrangement uses TRBV18 and TRBJ1-1, with TRBD1 matching 8 bases. The sequence came from a human donor in a cohort sampled during active COVID-19. The DNA for the CDR3 is TGTGCCAGCTCACCTCGGACAGGGAGAGGCACTGAAGCTTTCTTT. Translating it yields CASSPRTGRGTEAFF.